The rows below give T cell receptor beta chains drawn from one sample of a study of control samples from healthy donors and cancer patients. Some clones are missing from TCRdb's copy, which holds only in-frame ones; the method was immunoSEQ multiplex PCR. The data show some 160,000 clones, approximately 90% seen once. Source material: blood. The origin of the receptors is a woman in her twenties or thirties in good health. Each CDR3 is given with its conserved first and last residue. Fields, in order: clone size, J gene, CDR3 length, V gene, D gene, CDR3 protein, CDR3 DNA. D genes are given only for firm matches. Size is omitted from some rows. Given values are once, few, many or a class for expanded clones.

-,TRBJ2-3,16,TRBV2,TRBD2,CASSGLAGVGPDTQYF,TGTGCCAGTAGCGGACTAGCGGGAGTGGGCCCAGATACGCAGTATTTT
-,TRBJ1-4,15,TRBV5-1,TRBD1,CASSDTGAANEKLFF,TGCGCCAGCAGCGATACAGGGGCAGCTAATGAAAAACTGTTTTTT
-,TRBJ2-5,13,TRBV5-1,-,CASTTGNQETQYF,TGCGCCAGCACTACAGGGAACCAAGAGACCCAGTACTTC
once,TRBJ2-7,15,TRBV27,-,CASSLNFAGVYEQYF,TGTGCCAGCAGTTTAAATTTTGCAGGGGTCTACGAGCAGTACTTC
-,TRBJ2-7,14,TRBV10-3,-,CAISVTESSYEQYF,TGTGCCATCAGCGTGACGGAGAGCTCCTACGAGCAGTACTTC
-,TRBJ2-7,14,TRBV2,-,CASSEEGAGYEQYF,TGTGCCAGCAGTGAGGAGGGGGCGGGGTACGAGCAGTACTTC
few,TRBJ1-2,12,TRBV7-9,-,CASSFNPYGYTF,TGTGCCAGCAGCTTTAATCCGTATGGCTACACCTTC
-,TRBJ2-3,14,TRBV11-2,-,CASSLMSVGDTQYF,TGTGCCAGCAGCCTTATGTCGGTGGGAGATACGCAGTATTTT
once,TRBJ2-3,12,TRBV5-1,-,CASSLVTDTQYF,TGCGCCAGCAGCTTGGTCACAGATACGCAGTATTTT
-,TRBJ2-2,11,TRBV24-1,-,CATSDWGELFF,TGTGCCACCAGTGATTGGGGGGAGCTGTTTTTT
-,TRBJ2-2,17,TRBV15,TRBD2,CATSRDVSSGSGGELFF,TGTGCCACCAGCAGAGATGTGTCTAGCGGGAGTGGTGGGGAGCTGTTTTTT
once,TRBJ2-3,15,TRBV18,-,CASSPPNSPEGTQYF,TGTGCCAGCTCACCACCCAACAGCCCCGAGGGTACGCAGTATTTT
-,TRBJ1-3,15,TRBV10-3,-,CAISSDEVALDTIYF,TGTGCCATCTCTTCCGACGAGGTAGCTCTTGACACCATATATTTT
-,TRBJ1-1,14,TRBV30,-,CAWSPLSQETEAFF,TGTGCCTGGAGTCCATTATCGCAGGAGACTGAAGCTTTCTTT
once,TRBJ1-5,14,TRBV6-5,-,CASSYGEGTQPQHF,TGTGCCAGCAGTTATGGAGAGGGGACTCAGCCCCAGCATTTT
-,TRBJ2-7,14,TRBV6-1,-,CASSEGGGKGEQYF,TGTGCCAGCAGTGAAGGGGGTGGAAAGGGAGAGCAGTACTTC
-,TRBJ1-1,18,TRBV6-1,-,CASSEEPDGVVGVVGAFF,TGTGCCAGCAGTGAAGAGCCGGATGGGGTTGTGGGGGTTGTGGGAGCTTTCTTT
-,TRBJ2-2,12,TRBV6-5,-,CASKGLTGELFF,TGTGCCAGCAAAGGGTTGACCGGGGAGCTGTTTTTT
-,TRBJ1-5,21,TRBV19,TRBD1,CASSATRTGSSILYSNQPQHF,TGTGCCAGTAGCGCCACCCGGACAGGATCTTCCATCCTATATAGCAATCAGCCCCAGCATTTT
few,TRBJ1-6,16,TRBV30,TRBD1,CAWSRDRRTVNSPLHF,TGTGCCTGGAGCCGGGACAGAAGGACAGTTAATTCACCCCTCCACTTT
once,TRBJ2-7,15,TRBV27,TRBD1,CASSWTGTGNHEQYF,TGTGCCAGCAGTTGGACCGGGACAGGGAACCACGAGCAGTACTTC
-,TRBJ2-1,11,TRBV20-1,-,CSAPSQLEQFF,TGCAGTGCCCCGAGCCAGCTTGAGCAGTTCTTC
once,TRBJ1-1,15,TRBV19,TRBD1,CASSIRTGGWTEAFF,TGTGCCAGTAGTATTCGGACAGGGGGTTGGACTGAAGCTTTCTTT
-,TRBJ1-5,14,TRBV4-2,-,CASSQDRGNQPQHF,TGTGCCAGCAGCCAAGATCGCGGGAATCAGCCCCAGCATTTT
once,TRBJ2-3,16,TRBV15,-,CATSSGWQGRTDTQYF,TGTGCCACCAGCAGCGGTTGGCAGGGCCGAACAGATACGCAGTATTTT
-,TRBJ2-1,13,TRBV12-3/TRBV12-4,-,CASSLVAGNEQFF,TGTGCCAGCAGTTTAGTGGCGGGCAATGAGCAGTTCTTC
-,TRBJ1-1,15,TRBV5-1,-,CASSTSGTANTEAFF,TGCGCCAGCAGCACCTCCGGGACGGCGAACACTGAAGCTTTCTTT